Following are 32 T cell receptor beta chains from one sample sequenced in a study of shared clonotypes between healthy human individuals. Here immunoSEQ multiplex PCR was the method, and the copy in TCRdb shows in-frame clones only, minus some. The table records about 1.1 million clones, approximately 78% of them present only once. The specimen was memory CD4+ T cells from PBMCs. As for subset: CD45RA-negative fraction. Receptor source: a man in his late teens or twenties in good health. Some clones in this sample may be carry-over from other donors' samples.

In regard to this clone: The sample contains more than one DNA sequence encoding this CDR3. The chain couples TRBV14 to TRBJ1-3, with D possibly TRBD1 on 6 matching bases. The CDR3 consists of 14 residues. The germline gives CDR1 SGHDN, CDR2 FVKESK. Trimming removed 1 base from V and 4 bases from J, with 8 bases in between. The CDR3 DNA is TGTGCCAGCAGCCAAGTTACAGGGGGAAACACCATATATTTT. Its translation is CASSQVTGGNTIYF.

This clone was recorded a few times. The chain couples TRBV2 to TRBJ2-1; 7 nucleotides align to TRBD1. Germline CDR1 SNHLY, CDR2 FYNNEI. The CDR3 is made up of 13 amino acids. The J segment lost 7 bases and the V segment lost 7 bases, leaving 7 bases of the junction unmatched. The CDR3 spells CASNRGQSNEQFF. CDR3 nucleotide sequence: TGTGCCAGCAACAGGGGTCAGTCGAATGAGCAGTTCTTC.

The rearrangement joins TRBV5-1 to TRBJ2-1, with 8 bases matching TRBD2. CDR1 is SGHRS and CDR2 is YFSETQ in the germline V gene. This CDR3 is built from 16 residues. V lost 4 bases, J lost 2 bases, and 8 bases stayed unmatched. CDR3 sequence (DNA): TGCGCCAGCAGCGTGAGGGCGGGAGGCCCCTACAATGAGCAGTTCTTC. Protein product: CASSVRAGGPYNEQFF.

The CDR3 nucleotides are TGTGCCAGCAGTTACTCGAGTGGCGGGGGAAACATTCAGTACTTC. Encoded protein: CASSYSSGGGNIQYF. The chain uses TRBV6-5 and TRBJ2-4; TRBD2 aligns across 7 bases. The CDR3 consists of 15 residues. Trimming removed 0 bases from V and 6 bases from J; junction bases left unmatched: 5. Germline V CDR1 and CDR2: MNHEY, SVGAGI.

The chain recombines TRBV27 with TRBJ2-7, with 9 bases lining up with TRBD2. Germline assignment: CDR1 MNHEY and CDR2 SMNVEV (reference sequence). The junction had 10 bases not matched to a gene; V was cut back by 6 bases and J by 4 bases. This CDR3 has 15 amino acids. CDR3 sequence: CASRPHSGGNYEQYF. For the CDR3, the DNA is TGTGCCAGCAGACCCCATAGCGGGGGTAATTACGAGCAGTACTTC.

The chain has TRBV27 and TRBJ2-1, with D tentatively TRBD2 (6 bases). CDR1 and CDR2 from the germline V gene are MNHEY and SMNVEV (reference sequence). With 0 bases removed from V and 9 bases from J, the gap between germline ends came to 12 bases. There are 14 residues in the CDR3. CDR3 nucleotide sequence: TGTGCCAGCAGTTTATCCCTGACTAGTCCTGAGCAGTTCTTC. Protein: CASSLSLTSPEQFF.

The J gene is TRBJ2-7, the V gene TRBV27, with D possibly TRBD2 on 5 matching bases. Per the germline V gene, CDR1 is MNHEY and CDR2 is SMNVEV (reference sequence). V was shortened by 0 bases and J by 2 bases, with 14 bases between the two germline ends. This CDR3 region has 16 residues. CDR3 DNA sequence: TGTGCCAGCAGTTTATCGGATCCGGGGAGACCCTACGAGCAGTACTTC. Residues: CASSLSDPGRPYEQYF.

The chain couples TRBV27 to TRBJ2-1, with no clear D. The V gene lost 10 bases and the J gene lost 3 bases, with 4 bases spanning the gap. The CDR3 runs to 10 residues. Germline assignment: CDR1 MNHEY and CDR2 SMNVEV (reference sequence). CDR3: CAKIYNEQFF. The DNA of the CDR3 is TGTGCCAAAATCTACAATGAGCAGTTCTTC.

The V call is TRBV14, the J call TRBJ1-4; D may be TRBD1 (5 bases). CDR3 length: 18 residues. Trimming removed 1 base from V and 5 bases from J, with 20 bases in between. Germline lookup yields CDR1 SGHDN and CDR2 FVKESK. CDR3 loop: CASSQGGGTDTQNEKLFF. In DNA, the CDR3 is TGTGCCAGCAGCCAAGGCGGCGGGACCGATACCCAGAATGAAAAACTGTTTTTT.

This chain links TRBV10-3 with TRBJ2-7; tentatively, D is TRBD2 (6 bases). Per the germline V gene, CDR1 is ENHRY and CDR2 is SYGVKD. V shed 4 bases and J shed 3 bases, with 16 bases lying between them. CDR3 length: 15 residues. This CDR3 reads CAISGSLARNYEQYF. The CDR3 bases are TGTGCCATCAGTGGTTCGCTAGCGCGAAACTACGAGCAGTACTTC.

The chain employs TRBV6-1 and TRBJ2-7, with D possibly TRBD2 on 6 matching bases. Looked up from germline, CDR1 is MNHNS and CDR2 is SASEGT. V lost 9 bases, J lost 0 bases, and 12 bases lay in between. The CDR3 is made up of 13 amino acids. This CDR3 reads CARGGRGSYEQYF. In DNA form, the CDR3 reads TGTGCCAGGGGGGGACGCGGCTCCTACGAGCAGTACTTC.

The rearrangement uses TRBV4-1 and TRBJ2-2; TRBD2 matches at 11 bases. CDR3 length: 15 residues. From germline, CDR1 is MGHRA and CDR2 YSYEKL. V shed 8 bases and J 2 bases; nucleotides not matched to a gene: 4. Here the CDR3 DNA reads TGCGCCAGCGGAACTAGCGGGAGCAACACCGGGGAGCTGTTTTTT. This sequence encodes CASGTSGSNTGELFF.

This rearrangement joins TRBV28 to TRBJ1-2; no firm D call. Germline CDR1 and CDR2: MDHEN and SYDVKM. Between the trimmed V and J ends, which lost 4 bases and 3 bases, there was a span of 9 bases. CDR3 length equals 13 residues. The CDR3 spells CASSYPPDYGYTF. DNA for the CDR3: TGTGCCAGCAGTTATCCTCCAGACTATGGCTACACCTTC.

A word on this clone: This may be a read error, as it is one base from a much larger clone. The chain couples TRBV19 to TRBJ2-2; possible D gene TRBD1, 5 bases. The V gene lost 7 bases and the J gene lost 12 bases, with 15 bases spanning the gap. This CDR3 is 12 amino acids long. Per the germline V gene, CDR1 is LNHDA and CDR2 is SQIVND (reference sequence). The CDR3 sequence is CASIQGTGKLFF. The CDR3 nucleotides read TGTGCCAGTATTCAGGGTACCGGAAAGCTGTTTTTT.

The chain recombines TRBV28 with TRBJ1-1; D gene ambiguous. Trimming pared 6 bases from V and 2 bases from J, leaving 13 bases between. Looked up from germline, CDR1 is MDHEN and CDR2 is SYDVKM. This CDR3 contains 14 residues. CDR3 DNA: TGTGCCAGCAGCCCCTCTTACCCCAACACTGAAGCTTTCTTT. This translates into CASSPSYPNTEAFF. The full variable domain, its missing parts supplied by reference TRBV28 and TRBJ1-1, is DVKVTQSSRYLVKRTGEKVFLECVQDMDHENMFWYRQDPGLGLRLIYFSYDVKMKEKGDIPEGYSVSREKKERFSLILESASTNQTSMYLCASSPSYPNTEAFFGQGTRLTVV.

The chain couples TRBV19 to TRBJ1-4; 9 bases are a match to TRBD1. Germline CDR1 LNHDA, CDR2 SQIVND (reference sequence). The CDR3 covers 15 residues. Trimming at V came to 4 bases and at J to 4 bases, leaving 4 bases not matched to a gene. In DNA form, the CDR3 reads TGTGCCAGTAGTAGAACAGGGGGCCGTAATGAAAAACTGTTTTTT. Amino acids: CASSRTGGRNEKLFF.

The chain joins TRBV21-1 to TRBJ1-4; the listed D gene, TRBD1, was not tested against the DNA. TRBV21-1 is labeled a pseudogene. The CDR3 extends over 16 amino acids. The CDR3 protein is CASSARQESTNEKLFF. CDR3 coding DNA: TGTGCCAGCAGCGCCAGACAGGAATCAACTAATGAAAAACTGTTTTTT.

This clone has a count of ten or more. V and J are TRBV28 and TRBJ1-4, with no clear D. The CDR3 spans 14 residues. The germline V gene encodes CDR1 MDHEN and CDR2 SYDVKM. The V end lost 6 bases, the J end lost 8 bases, and 16 bases lay between the germline ends. The CDR3 DNA sequence: TGTGCCAGCAGGGACCATGGAGGCGACGAAAAACTGTTTTTT. This encodes CASRDHGGDEKLFF.

There are a few counts of this clone. The CDR3 is CASSPQGTGGYTF. CDR3 nucleotides: TGTGCCAGCTCACCTCAGGGTACGGGTGGCTACACCTTC. This rearrangement joins TRBV18 to TRBJ1-2, with D possibly TRBD1 on 5 matching bases. This CDR3 has 13 residues. With 3 bases removed from V and 7 bases from J, the gap between germline ends came to 12 bases. CDR1 is KGHSH and CDR2 is LQKENI in the germline V gene.

This rearrangement joins TRBV5-1 to TRBJ2-7; TRBD2 might be the D (6 bases). Per the germline V gene, CDR1 is SGHRS and CDR2 is YFSETQ. The CDR3 is made up of 14 amino acids. V lost 4 bases to trimming and J lost 3 bases, with 14 bases between them. The CDR3: CASSRGDGYYEQYF. In DNA, the CDR3 is TGCGCCAGCAGCCGCGGGGACGGATACTACGAGCAGTACTTC.

The chain has TRBV5-4 and TRBJ2-5; D ambiguous. Deletions cut 2 bases from V and 2 bases from J, with 10 bases between. The CDR3 covers 14 residues. Germline lookup yields CDR1 SGHNT and CDR2 YYREEE (reference sequence). The CDR3 reads CASSFHGVQETQYF. For the CDR3, the DNA is TGTGCCAGCAGCTTTCATGGGGTTCAAGAGACCCAGTACTTC.

The chain carries TRBV2 and TRBJ2-6; D remains unclear. The CDR3 covers 13 residues. Germline V gene data show CDR1 as SNHLY and CDR2 as FYNNEI. V lost 0 bases and J lost 12, with 9 bases in between. The CDR3, as DNA: TGTGCCAGCAGTGAAGCGCTTCAGCGCGTCCTGACTTTC. This codes for CASSEALQRVLTF.

This sequence joins TRBV4-2 and TRBJ1-5; 7 bases are a match to TRBD1. Germline CDR1 is LGHNA and CDR2 is YNFKEQ. The CDR3 runs 16 residues. Trimming removed 0 bases from V and 5 bases from J; junction bases left unmatched: 7. CDR3 in amino acids: CASSQESGTAYQPQHF. CDR3 sequence (DNA): TGTGCCAGCAGCCAAGAGTCAGGGACAGCGTATCAGCCCCAGCATTTT.

This clone was detected a few times. This CDR3 is also generated by other DNA sequences in the sample. The rearrangement joins TRBV2 to TRBJ1-5, with a tentative D call TRBD1 (5 bases). Germline loops: CDR1 SNHLY, CDR2 FYNNEI. Trimming shortened V by 3 bases and J by 6 bases, and 12 bases separated the two germline ends. This CDR3 is built from 14 residues. The CDR3 nucleotides are TGTGCCAGCAGTGACCTAACAGGTGGTCAGCCCCAGCATTTT. This encodes CASSDLTGGQPQHF.

This chain joins TRBV6-6 and TRBJ1-2; 7 bases line up with TRBD1. Germline values: CDR1 MNHNY, CDR2 SVGAGI (reference sequence). The CDR3 length is 16 residues. V was pared by 8 bases and J by 6 bases, with 18 bases of the junction left unmatched. CDR3 nucleotide sequence: TGTGCCAGCGGAAAAACAGGGGCTATTCTCGCGGATGGCTACACCTTC. Translation: CASGKTGAILADGYTF.

CDR3 nucleotides: TGTGCCAGCAGCGTAAGCAGCCTAGCGGGCAGCACAGATACGCAGTATTTT. The encoded protein is CASSVSSLAGSTDTQYF. This rearrangement joins TRBV9 to TRBJ2-3, with TRBD2 matching 8 bases. Losses at the gene ends were 1 base for V and 0 bases for J; bases not matched to a gene: 7. The CDR3 covers 17 residues. From germline, CDR1 is SGDLS and CDR2 YYNGEE.

The chain recombines TRBV11-2 with TRBJ2-2; D gene unclear. V dropped 2 bases and J dropped 3 bases, with 10 bases sitting between them. The CDR3 spans 15 residues. Germline V gene sequence: CDR1 SGHAT, CDR2 FQNNGV. CDR3 sequence: CASSLRRGYTGELFF. As DNA, the CDR3 is TGTGCCAGCAGCTTACGCCGCGGTTACACCGGGGAGCTGTTTTTT.

A remark on this clone: A much larger clonotype is one base distant, so this may be a read error. The chain recombines TRBV6-9 with TRBJ2-7, with TRBD2 matching over 10 bases. This CDR3 is 13 amino acids long. V trimming: 5 bases; J trimming: 4 bases; junction bases outside the gene matches: 2. The germline V gene has CDR1 MNHGY and CDR2 SVAAGI. CDR3 coding DNA: TGTGCCAGCAGTACGACTAGCGGGTACGAGCAGTACTTC. This sequence encodes CASSTTSGYEQYF.

The CDR3 DNA reads TGTGCCAGCAGCTTGTATAACAGGGAGGGAGGAAAACTGTTTTTT. Translated, it gives CASSLYNREGGKLFF. The V gene is TRBV5-4, the J gene TRBJ1-4, with D perhaps matching TRBD1 (6 bases). The CDR3 totals 15 residues. V lost 1 base and J 10 bases, leaving 17 bases between the germline ends. From germline, CDR1 is SGHNT and CDR2 YYREEE (reference sequence).

On this clone: One junction end does not reproduce the germline sequence, and a read error may be involved. The rearrangement uses TRBV27 and TRBJ1-1, with 8 nucleotides matching TRBD1. The CDR3 consists of 12 residues. In germline, CDR1 is MNHEY, CDR2 SMNVEV (reference sequence). This CDR3 is CASSLVGDRPIF. As DNA, the CDR3 is TGTGCCAGCAGTTTAGTGGGGGACAGGCCGATCTTT.

The gene calls are TRBV27 and TRBJ2-1, with 9 bases identical to TRBD2. Germline V gene data show CDR1 as MNHEY and CDR2 as SMNVEV (reference sequence). V dropped 2 bases and J dropped 10; count of bases not matched to a gene: 3. This CDR3 is built from 13 residues. This chain's CDR3 is CASSLAGGYEQFF. DNA of the CDR3: TGTGCCAGCAGTTTAGCGGGAGGGTACGAGCAGTTCTTC.

This clone was detected only once. This sequence joins TRBV30 and TRBJ2-5; D remains ambiguous. The DNA end favors TRBJ2-7, so the J call may be wrong. Per the germline V gene, CDR1 is GTSNPN and CDR2 is SVGIG (reference sequence). The CDR3 length is 14 residues. CDR3 in amino acids: CAWSAALSSYEQYF. In DNA, the CDR3 is TGTGCCTGGAGTGCGGCTCTAAGCTCCTACGAGCAGTACTTC.